This TCR beta chain comes out of a study of blood T cell repertoires in COVID-19. Germline V CDR1 and CDR2: SGHKS, YYEKEE (reference sequence). This CDR3 spans 13 amino acids. V lost 3 bases to trimming and J lost 3 bases; unmatched junction nucleotides: 2. Some clones are missing from TCRdb's copy, which holds only in-frame ones; the method was immunoSEQ multiplex PCR. The sample has around 32,000 clones, roughly 93% seen once; the top ten hold about 0.86%. The sequencing input was peripheral blood. The chain has TRBV5-5 and TRBJ1-1, with 7 bases lining up with TRBD1. The source is a male donor with active COVID-19. CDR3 bases: TGTGCCAGCAGCTGGGGACAGCACACTGAAGCTTTCTTT. This encodes CASSWGQHTEAFF.